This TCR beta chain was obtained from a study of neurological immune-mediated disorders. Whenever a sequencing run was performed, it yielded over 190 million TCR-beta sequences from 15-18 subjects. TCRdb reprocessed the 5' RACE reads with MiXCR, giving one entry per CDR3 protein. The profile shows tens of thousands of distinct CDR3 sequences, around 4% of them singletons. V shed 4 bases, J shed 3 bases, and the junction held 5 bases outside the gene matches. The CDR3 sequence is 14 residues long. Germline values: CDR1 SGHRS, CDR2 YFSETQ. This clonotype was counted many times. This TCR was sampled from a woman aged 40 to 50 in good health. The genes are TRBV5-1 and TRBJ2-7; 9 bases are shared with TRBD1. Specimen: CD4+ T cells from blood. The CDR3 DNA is TGCGCCAGCAGCCTGGGACAGGGTTACTACGAGCAGTACTTC. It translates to CASSLGQGYYEQYF.